The present entry profiles one TCR beta chain with its context. Antigen: not known. These data are taken from a study of lymphopenia after photon versus proton radiotherapy. Study results and caveats: In patients who died, overall survival fell as post-nadir TCR diversity dropped more.

Data came from immunoSEQ multiplex PCR; TCRdb stores just in-frame clones and leaves some out. The data contain 35,000 to 50,000 clones, over 75% of them singletons. This CDR3 has 15 amino acids. V was shortened by 2 bases and J by 7 bases, with 17 bases between the two germline ends. Germline CDR1 MDHEN, CDR2 SYDVKM. The sequence came from a woman between 65 and 79 years old with pancreatic cancer. J is TRBJ1-2 and V is TRBV28; D is perhaps TRBD1 (6 bases). Sequencing used peripheral blood, obtained from a patient treated with proton-based radiotherapy. CDR3 in amino acids: CASSLRGPGAVGYTF. In nucleotides, the CDR3 is TGTGCCAGCAGTTTACGGGGGCCGGGCGCGGTTGGCTACACCTTC.